Ten or more counts support the clone carrying this T cell receptor beta chain. The data were obtained in a study of spatial heterogeneity in lung cancer. TCRdb used MiXCR to reprocess the 5' RACE reads, holding one entry per CDR3 protein. This sample has 20,000 to 25,000 distinct CDR3 sequences; approximately 3% occur once, and the top ten carry 25% to 30%. With 3 bases clipped from V and 3 bases from J, the junction kept 7 bases outside the gene matches. The length of the CDR3 is 15 residues. CDR1 is DFQATT, CDR2 SNEGSKA, per germline (reference sequence). The time point is: sample taken at primary tumor resection. Patients with untreated early-stage non-small cell lung cancer, numbering 55 to 80, were the donors. The input material, whole RNA from tumor, nontumor lung or frozen PBMC, was sequenced unsorted.

The source material was PBMCs, sampled at surgery. The TCR sequence derives from a female donor with early-stage non-small cell lung cancer. This sequence joins TRBV20-1 and TRBJ2-1; 8 bases fit TRBD2. CDR3: CSASLGLAHYNEQFF. CDR3 DNA sequence: TGCAGTGCTAGCTTAGGACTAGCACACTACAATGAGCAGTTCTTC.